The clone carrying this T cell receptor (beta chain) has a handful of counts. Its target is not known. V lost 0 bases and J lost 4; bases outside the gene matches: 18. Germline V gene data show CDR1 as LNHNV and CDR2 as YYDKDF (reference sequence). The CDR3 extends over 22 amino acids. RNA transcripts provided the source from which TCR beta CDR3 regions were amplified. Primed by the HTBI set, a first-round RT-PCR was run on the TCR CDR3. From the multiplex PCR reads, TCRdb called clonotypes with MiXCR, one entry per CDR3 protein. The table has hundreds of thousands of distinct CDR3 sequences, approximately 14% seen once. Pregnant or lactating patients were excluded, as were those with uncontrolled infection or other autoimmune disease. This entry belongs to a study of T cells in Graves' hyperthyroidism and ophthalmopathy. Study findings and constraints: In the analysis, a 13 V-J model separated ophthalmopathy from stable hyperthyroidism. Blood also carried most thyroid clonotypes expanded above 0.001.

J is TRBJ2-1 and V is TRBV15; TRBD2 matches 13 bases. The TCR was taken from a woman aged 18-30 years with Graves' hyperthyroidism. Sequenced: blood. The CDR3 sequence: CATSRDQGLAGPIRGLYNEQFF. CDR3 nucleotides: TGTGCCACCAGCAGAGATCAGGGACTAGCGGGGCCCATCAGGGGGTTATACAATGAGCAGTTCTTC.